Below are 7 T cell receptor beta chains sequenced from a single sample in a study of OX40 agonist ivuxolimab in advanced cancers. Assay used: immunoSEQ multiplex PCR; TCRdb lists only in-frame clones, some missing. The profile covers about 42,000 clones, with around 88% appearing a single time and 12% taken by the ten largest. The material sequenced was CD4+ or CD8+ T cells sorted from blood, taken in a trial of the OX40 agonist ivuxolimab. All receptors derive from an adult with an advanced solid tumor such as melanoma, head and neck, liver or kidney cancer.

This clone was seen a handful of times. Mismatch with germline at one junction end may stem from a read error. This chain links TRBV30 with TRBJ2-4, with 7 bases that match TRBD2. Germline CDR1 GTSNPN, CDR2 SVGIG (reference sequence). The CDR3 has 15 residues. CDR3 sequence (DNA): TGTGCCTGGACGGATGAAACCGCGGGGGAAAAAATTCAGTACTTC. Translated, it gives CAWTDETAGEKIQYF.

This sequence joins TRBV29-1 and TRBJ2-7; 7 bases line up with TRBD2. The CDR3 has 13 residues. Germline-derived CDR1 and CDR2 are SQVTM and ANQGSEA. Losses at the gene ends were 6 bases for V and 6 bases for J; bases not matched to a gene: 11. As DNA, the CDR3 is TGCAGCGTGATTGGCGGGAGCCCCCTCGAGCAGTACTTC. Protein: CSVIGGSPLEQYF.

J is TRBJ1-6 and V is TRBV30; D is uncertain. V lost 2 bases to trimming and J lost 1 base, with 9 bases between them. Germline V CDR1 and CDR2: GTSNPN, SVGIG (reference sequence). The CDR3 totals 15 residues. CDR3 region: CAWSTGGSYNSPLHF. The CDR3 nucleotides read TGTGCCTGGAGTACGGGTGGGTCCTATAATTCACCCCTCCACTTT.

The gene calls are TRBV5-3 and TRBJ1-2; perhaps TRBD1 as D (5 bases). TRBV5-3 is classed as an ORF, of uncertain function. V dropped 4 bases and J dropped 3 bases, with 19 bases sitting between them. This CDR3 has 16 residues. The CDR3 reads CARSPRRGFRDYGYTF. CDR3 DNA sequence: TGTGCCAGAAGCCCTCGTCGGGGGTTTCGTGACTATGGCTACACCTTC.

This clone was seen only once. J is TRBJ1-6 and V is TRBV15; D gene uncertain. Between the trimmed V and J ends, which lost 3 bases and 6 bases, there was a span of 3 bases. Germline V gene lookup returns CDR1 LNHNV and CDR2 YYDKDF (reference sequence). The CDR3 is made up of 12 amino acids. This CDR3 is CATSRGNSPLHF. The DNA for the CDR3 is TGTGCCACCAGCAGGGGTAATTCACCCCTCCACTTT.

The chain uses TRBV7-9 and TRBJ1-1; possible D gene TRBD1, 6 bases. Per the germline V gene, CDR1 is SEHNR and CDR2 is FQNEAQ (reference sequence). V gave up 1 base and J gave up 5 bases, with 14 bases separating them. This CDR3 region has 15 residues. CDR3 bases: TGTGCCAGCAGCTTAGTGATTGCGGGGGCTACTGAAGCTTTCTTT. Protein: CASSLVIAGATEAFF.

Note on this clone: An end of the junction does not agree with germline; a read error may underlie this. This rearrangement joins TRBV6-1 to TRBJ2-7; 7 nucleotides agree with TRBD2. In germline, CDR1 is MNHNS, CDR2 SASEGT. The CDR3 contains 11 residues. The CDR3 sequence: CASSYPGRVLF. CDR3 sequence (DNA): TGTGCCAGCAGTTACCCAGGGAGGGTACTCTTC.